This is a list of T cell receptor beta chains from one sample in a study of blood T cell repertoires in COVID-19. TCRdb's copy holds only in-frame clones and misses some; the assay was immunoSEQ multiplex PCR. The top ten clones hold 6.9% of a sample with 200,000 or so clones, around four fifths of them seen once. Sequenced input: peripheral blood. The receptors were gathered from a human donor with acute or convalescent COVID-19. The donor label of this sample is uncertain. The CDR3 runs from the conserved cysteine through the conserved F or W.

TRBJ1-2 | TRBV15 | CATSREAQGGYTF
TRBJ2-3 | TRBV9 | CASSPREGTDTQYF
TRBJ2-4 | TRBV3-1/TRBV3-2 | CASSQDNRGGVAKNIQYF
TRBJ2-5 | TRBV7-6 | CASSLGASGIETQYF
TRBJ2-2 | TRBV9 | CASSPHSTRPGAGELFF
TRBJ1-2 | TRBV10-3 | CAISEFPGQGRDGYTF
TRBJ2-1 | TRBV4-1 | CASSQAPQTLVRFF
TRBJ1-5 | TRBV10-3 | CAISEYRGSPQPQHF
TRBJ1-6 | TRBV9 | CASNREWDSYNSPLHF
TRBJ1-2 | TRBV30 | CAWSNDRGYGYTF
TRBJ1-1 | TRBV29-1 | CSATGNTEAFF
TRBJ1-4 | TRBV11-2 | CASSLAGGFGNEKLFF
TRBJ2-7 | TRBV3-1/TRBV3-2 | CASSPESPTTWEQYF
TRBJ1-1 | TRBV7-9 | CASSPRTGVNTEAFF
TRBJ1-1 | TRBV4-1 | CASSRAGQTANTEAFF
TRBJ1-3 | TRBV12-5 | CASGLGQASGNTIYF
TRBJ2-3 | TRBV27 | CASSFRASGRSLTDTQYF
TRBJ1-2 | TRBV14 | CASSHLQGANGYTF
TRBJ2-2 | TRBV28 | CASTRGTGELFF
TRBJ2-7 | TRBV6-5 | CASSSRQGATYEQYF
TRBJ1-2 | TRBV28 | CASSSPQVGHTNYGYTF
TRBJ1-2 | TRBV28 | CASSLTSGGYTF
TRBJ1-1 | TRBV3-1/TRBV3-2 | CASSQDRGTGNTEAFF
TRBJ1-6 | TRBV7-2 | CASSAGGPNSPLHF
TRBJ1-5 | TRBV15 | CATSREDRVSNQPQHF
TRBJ2-1 | TRBV30 | CAWGYRGGSDEQFF
TRBJ2-2 | TRBV5-1 | CASSAGTTIGELFF
TRBJ2-7 | TRBV5-1 | CASRRTSGPQTSEQYF
TRBJ1-3 | TRBV29-1 | CSATQLSGNTIYF
TRBJ2-7 | TRBV7-8 | CASTRTGYYEQYF
TRBJ2-3 | TRBV11-3 | CASSSDPKGGQYF
TRBJ1-1 | TRBV24-1 | CATSDSYRNTEAFF
TRBJ2-5 | TRBV7-9 | CASSLAFLAGGGETQYF
TRBJ1-6 | TRBV4-2 | CASSQEAADNSPLHF
TRBJ2-7 | TRBV5-1 | CASSLRVDRAKEQYF
TRBJ1-4 | TRBV7-9 | CASSLVSGARGKLFF
TRBJ2-1 | TRBV27 | CASSRTGVLNEQFF
TRBJ2-3 | TRBV27 | CASRLAGAHDTQYF
TRBJ1-2 | TRBV28 | CASTPGGAIYGYTF
TRBJ1-6 | TRBV27 | CASSSPDSRNSPLHF
TRBJ2-1 | TRBV18 | CASSPPSGNNEQFF
TRBJ1-6 | TRBV9 | CASSARDSNSPLHF
TRBJ1-5 | TRBV28 | CASSLFLSNQPQHF
TRBJ2-7 | TRBV3-1/TRBV3-2 | CASSQVSGGTYEQYF
TRBJ1-2 | TRBV3-1/TRBV3-2 | CASSRGQGGGYTF
TRBJ2-7 | TRBV5-1 | CASSLLTVLSEQYF
TRBJ2-1 | TRBV7-8 | CASSRGQGTLTNNEQFF
TRBJ2-1 | TRBV5-1 | CASSLAFSRVNEQFF
TRBJ1-4 | TRBV24-1 | CATSDQTSEKLFF
TRBJ2-2 | TRBV5-1 | CASSLASGRLTGELFF
TRBJ2-1 | TRBV6-4 | CASSAEHGDEQFF
TRBJ1-3 | TRBV9 | CASSVGQATRSGNTIYF
TRBJ2-2 | TRBV5-1 | CASSLARVDTGELFF
TRBJ2-7 | TRBV3-1/TRBV3-2 | CASSRPGLAGSSYEQYF
TRBJ1-2 | TRBV11-2 | CASSLVQGGYGYTF